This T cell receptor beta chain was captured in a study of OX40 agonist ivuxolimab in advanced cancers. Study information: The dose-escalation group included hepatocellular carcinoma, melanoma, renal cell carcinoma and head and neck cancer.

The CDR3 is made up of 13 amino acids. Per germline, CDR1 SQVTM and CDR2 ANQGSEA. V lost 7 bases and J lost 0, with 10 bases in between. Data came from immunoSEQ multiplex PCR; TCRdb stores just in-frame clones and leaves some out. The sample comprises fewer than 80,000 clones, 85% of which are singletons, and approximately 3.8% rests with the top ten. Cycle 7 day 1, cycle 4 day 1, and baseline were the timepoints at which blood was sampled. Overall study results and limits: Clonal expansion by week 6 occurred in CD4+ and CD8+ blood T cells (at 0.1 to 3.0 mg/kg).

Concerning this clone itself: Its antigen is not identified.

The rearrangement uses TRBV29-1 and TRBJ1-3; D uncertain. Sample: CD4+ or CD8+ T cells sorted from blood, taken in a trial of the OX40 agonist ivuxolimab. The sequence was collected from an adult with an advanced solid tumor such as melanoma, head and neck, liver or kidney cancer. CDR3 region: CSAGGISGNTIYF. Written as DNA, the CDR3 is TGCAGCGCTGGAGGAATCTCTGGAAACACCATATATTTT. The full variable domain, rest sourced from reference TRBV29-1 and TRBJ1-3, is SAVISQKPSRDICQRGTSLTIQCQVDSQVTMMFWYRQQPGQSLTLIATANQGSEATYESGFVIDKFPISRPNLTFSTLTVSNMSPEDSSIYLCSAGGISGNTIYFGEGSWLTVV.